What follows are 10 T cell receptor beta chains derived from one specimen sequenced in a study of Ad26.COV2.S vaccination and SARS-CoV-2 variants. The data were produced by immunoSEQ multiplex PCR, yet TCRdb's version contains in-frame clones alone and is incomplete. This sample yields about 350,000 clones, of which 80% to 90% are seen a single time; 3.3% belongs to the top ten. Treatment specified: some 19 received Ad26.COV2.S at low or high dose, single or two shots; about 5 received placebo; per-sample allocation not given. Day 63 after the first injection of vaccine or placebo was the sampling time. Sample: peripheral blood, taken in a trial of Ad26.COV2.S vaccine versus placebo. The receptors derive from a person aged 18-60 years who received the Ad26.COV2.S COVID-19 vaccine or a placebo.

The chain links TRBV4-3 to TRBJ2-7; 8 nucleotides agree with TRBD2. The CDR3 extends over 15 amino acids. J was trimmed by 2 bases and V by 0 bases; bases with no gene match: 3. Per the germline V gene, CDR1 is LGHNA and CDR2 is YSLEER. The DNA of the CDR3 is TGCGCCAGCAGCCAAGAGATTAGCGGGACCTACGAGCAGTACTTC. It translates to CASSQEISGTYEQYF.

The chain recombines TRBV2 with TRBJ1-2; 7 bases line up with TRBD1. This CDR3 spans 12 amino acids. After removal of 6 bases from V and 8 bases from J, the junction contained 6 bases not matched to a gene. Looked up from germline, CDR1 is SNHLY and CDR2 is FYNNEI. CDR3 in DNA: TGTGCCAGCAGGGAGCAGGGGGGAGGCTACACCTTC. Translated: CASREQGGGYTF.

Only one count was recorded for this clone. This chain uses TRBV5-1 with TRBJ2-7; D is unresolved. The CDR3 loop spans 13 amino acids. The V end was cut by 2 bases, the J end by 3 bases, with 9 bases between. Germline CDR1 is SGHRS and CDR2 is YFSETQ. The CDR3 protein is CASSFTQSYEQYF. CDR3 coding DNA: TGCGCCAGCAGCTTCACACAGAGCTACGAGCAGTACTTC.

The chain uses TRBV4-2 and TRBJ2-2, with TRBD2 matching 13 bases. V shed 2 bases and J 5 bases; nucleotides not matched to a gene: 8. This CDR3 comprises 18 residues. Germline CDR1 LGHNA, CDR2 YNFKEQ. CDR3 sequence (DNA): TGTGCCAGCAGCCAATCGTCGGGACTAGCGGGAAGGACCGGGGAGCTGTTTTTT. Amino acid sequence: CASSQSSGLAGRTGELFF.

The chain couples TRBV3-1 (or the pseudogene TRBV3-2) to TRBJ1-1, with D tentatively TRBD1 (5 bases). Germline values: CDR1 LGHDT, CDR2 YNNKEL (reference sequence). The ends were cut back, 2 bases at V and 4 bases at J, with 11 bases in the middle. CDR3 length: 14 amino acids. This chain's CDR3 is CASSQPGGSTEAFF. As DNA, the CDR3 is TGTGCCAGCAGCCAACCTGGGGGAAGCACTGAAGCTTTCTTT.

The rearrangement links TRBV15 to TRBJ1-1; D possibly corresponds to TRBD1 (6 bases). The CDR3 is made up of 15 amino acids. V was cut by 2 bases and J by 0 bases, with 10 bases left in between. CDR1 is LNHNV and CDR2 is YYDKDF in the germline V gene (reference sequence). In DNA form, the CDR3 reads TGTGCCACCAGCAGACTGTCAGGGGTGAACACTGAAGCTTTCTTT. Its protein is CATSRLSGVNTEAFF.

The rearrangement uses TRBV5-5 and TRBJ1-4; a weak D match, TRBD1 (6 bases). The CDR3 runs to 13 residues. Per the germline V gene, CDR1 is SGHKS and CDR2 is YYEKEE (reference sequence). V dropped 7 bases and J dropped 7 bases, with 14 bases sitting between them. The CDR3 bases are TGTGCCAGCCTAGGGGGAGGAGCTGAAAAACTGTTTTTT. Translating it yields CASLGGGAEKLFF.

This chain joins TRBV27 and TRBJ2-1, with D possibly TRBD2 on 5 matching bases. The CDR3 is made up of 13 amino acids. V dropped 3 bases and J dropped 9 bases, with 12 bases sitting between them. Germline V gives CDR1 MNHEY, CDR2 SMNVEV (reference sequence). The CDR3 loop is CASSLWARGEQFF. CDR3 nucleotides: TGTGCCAGCAGTTTGTGGGCCCGGGGTGAGCAGTTCTTC.

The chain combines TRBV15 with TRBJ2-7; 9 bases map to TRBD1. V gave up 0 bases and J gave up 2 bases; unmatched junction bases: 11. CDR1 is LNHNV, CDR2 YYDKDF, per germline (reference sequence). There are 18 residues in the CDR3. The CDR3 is CATSRDLSPRDRAYEQYF. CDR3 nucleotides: TGTGCCACCAGCAGAGATCTATCCCCCCGGGACAGGGCCTACGAGCAGTACTTC.

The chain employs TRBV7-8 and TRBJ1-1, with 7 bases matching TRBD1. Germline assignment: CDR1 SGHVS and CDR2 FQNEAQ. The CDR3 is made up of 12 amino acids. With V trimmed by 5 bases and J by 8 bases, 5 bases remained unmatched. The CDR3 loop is CASSPQDREAFF. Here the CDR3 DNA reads TGTGCCAGCAGCCCCCAGGACAGGGAAGCTTTCTTT.